These 6 T cell receptor beta chains were all obtained from the same sample, sequenced in a study of blood T cell repertoires in COVID-19. The method was immunoSEQ multiplex PCR; TCRdb's version includes in-frame clones alone and lacks a portion of them. The table has roughly 330,000 clones, about 87% seen once. What was sequenced was PBMCs or T cells enriched from blood (not recorded which). The source of these receptors is a young woman who had recovered from COVID-19.

The chain uses TRBV4-1 and TRBJ1-1; D remains ambiguous. The V and J ends lost 5 bases and 11 bases respectively, with 21 bases between them. The CDR3 spans 14 residues. The V gene's germline CDR1 is MGHRA and CDR2 YSYEKL. The CDR3 DNA reads TGCGCCAGCAGCGTAGAGAACGAGGGAAAAGAGGCTTTCTTT. Its protein is CASSVENEGKEAFF.

V is TRBV5-1 and J is TRBJ1-1; possible D gene TRBD1, 5 bases. The CDR3 length is 12 residues. CDR1 and CDR2 from the germline V gene are SGHRS and YFSETQ. The V gene lost 2 bases and the J gene lost 7 bases, with 9 bases spanning the gap. The CDR3, as DNA: TGCGCCAGCAGCTTAGGGGTCAGTGAAGCTTTCTTT. Encoded protein: CASSLGVSEAFF. Full variable domain (outside the CDR3, taken from reference TRBV5-1 and TRBJ1-1): KAGVTQTPRYLIKTRGQQVTLSCSPISGHRSVSWYQQTPGQGLQFLFEYFSETQRNKGNFPGRFSGRQFSNSRSEMNVSTLELGDSALYLCASSLGVSEAFFGQGTRLTVV.

The rearrangement uses TRBV5-1 and TRBJ1-2; 7 nucleotides agree with TRBD1. V lost 4 bases, J lost 2 bases, and 14 bases stayed unmatched. Germline assignment: CDR1 SGHRS and CDR2 YFSETQ. CDR3 size: 17 residues. The CDR3 loop is CASSDRSLTGQNYGYTF. The CDR3 DNA is TGCGCCAGCAGCGACCGGAGCTTAACGGGACAGAACTATGGCTACACCTTC.

The V gene is TRBV5-6, the J gene TRBJ1-1, with TRBD1 as a possible D gene (5 bases). The germline gives CDR1 SGHDT, CDR2 YYEEEE. This CDR3 is 13 amino acids long. The germline V and J ends were trimmed by 0 bases and 9 bases, with 12 bases remaining between them. The CDR3 loop is CASSLGVGPQAFF. The CDR3 nucleotides are TGTGCCAGCAGCTTGGGGGTGGGGCCTCAAGCTTTCTTT.

This clone appeared once. The J gene is TRBJ2-2, the V gene TRBV4-3; 10 bases match TRBD2. Germline CDR1 LGHNA, CDR2 YSLEER. J lost 0 bases, V lost 3 bases, and 10 bases had no gene match. This CDR3 spans 19 amino acids. CDR3 nucleotides: TGCGCCAGCAGCCAGGGAACGGGACTAGCGAGGACGAACACCGGGGAGCTGTTTTTT. Protein sequence: CASSQGTGLARTNTGELFF.

This clone was seen only once. V gene TRBV27 combines with J gene TRBJ1-2; 7 bases line up with TRBD1. V lost 6 bases to trimming and J lost 7 bases; unmatched junction nucleotides: 14. Germline values: CDR1 MNHEY, CDR2 SMNVEV (reference sequence). This CDR3 is 15 amino acids long. The CDR3: CASRPTWDRVLGYTF. In DNA, the CDR3 is TGTGCCAGCAGACCTACCTGGGACAGAGTCCTTGGCTACACCTTC.